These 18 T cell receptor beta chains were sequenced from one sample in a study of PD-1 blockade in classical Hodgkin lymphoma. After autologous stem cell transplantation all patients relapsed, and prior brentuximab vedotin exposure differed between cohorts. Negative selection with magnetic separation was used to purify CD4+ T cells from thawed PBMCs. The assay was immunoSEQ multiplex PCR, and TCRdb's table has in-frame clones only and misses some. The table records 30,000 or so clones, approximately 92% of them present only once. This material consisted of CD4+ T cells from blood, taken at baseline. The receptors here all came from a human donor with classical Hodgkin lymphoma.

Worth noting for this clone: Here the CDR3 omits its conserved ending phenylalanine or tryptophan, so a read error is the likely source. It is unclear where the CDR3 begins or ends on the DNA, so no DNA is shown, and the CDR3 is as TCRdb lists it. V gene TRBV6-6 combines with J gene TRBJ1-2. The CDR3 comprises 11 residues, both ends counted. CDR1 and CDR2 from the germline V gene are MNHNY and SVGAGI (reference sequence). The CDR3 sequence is CASSQRGTMFV.

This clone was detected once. The DNA for the CDR3 is TGCGCCAGCAGCTTGGTCAGAAACACTGAAGCTTTCTTT. As protein: CASSLVRNTEAFF. The chain joins TRBV5-1 to TRBJ1-1; unclear D gene. The ends were cut back, 0 bases at V and 2 bases at J, with 5 bases in the middle. This CDR3 is 13 amino acids long. Looked up from germline, CDR1 is SGHRS and CDR2 is YFSETQ.

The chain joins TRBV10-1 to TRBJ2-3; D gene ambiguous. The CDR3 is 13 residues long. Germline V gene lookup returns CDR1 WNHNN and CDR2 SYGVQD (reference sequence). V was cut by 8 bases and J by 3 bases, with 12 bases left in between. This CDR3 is CASSAGATDTQYF. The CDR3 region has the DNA TGCGCCAGCTCGGCAGGCGCGACAGATACGCAGTATTTT.

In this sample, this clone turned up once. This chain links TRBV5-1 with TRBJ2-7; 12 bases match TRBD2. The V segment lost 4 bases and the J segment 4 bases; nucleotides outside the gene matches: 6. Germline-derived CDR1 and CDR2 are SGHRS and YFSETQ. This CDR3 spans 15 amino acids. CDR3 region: CASSQTTSGSYEQYF. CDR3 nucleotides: TGCGCCAGCAGCCAGACGACTAGCGGGAGTTACGAGCAGTACTTC.

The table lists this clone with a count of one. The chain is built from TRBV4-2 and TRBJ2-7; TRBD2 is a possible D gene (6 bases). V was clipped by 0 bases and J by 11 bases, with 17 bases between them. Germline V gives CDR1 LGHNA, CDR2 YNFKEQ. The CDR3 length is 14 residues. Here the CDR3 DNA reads TGTGCCAGCAGCCAAGAAATCTTCGGGAGCATTGAGTACTTC. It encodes CASSQEIFGSIEYF.

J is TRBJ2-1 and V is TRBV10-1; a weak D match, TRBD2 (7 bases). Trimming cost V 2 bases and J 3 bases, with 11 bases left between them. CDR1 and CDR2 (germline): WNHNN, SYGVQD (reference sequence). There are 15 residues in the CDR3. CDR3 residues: CASSERGGFYNEQFF. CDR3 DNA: TGCGCCAGCAGTGAGAGGGGGGGTTTCTACAATGAGCAGTTCTTC.

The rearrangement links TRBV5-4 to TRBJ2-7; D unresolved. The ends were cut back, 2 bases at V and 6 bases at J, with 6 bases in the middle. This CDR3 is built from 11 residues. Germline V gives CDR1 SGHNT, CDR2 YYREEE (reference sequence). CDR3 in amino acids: CASSFASEQYF. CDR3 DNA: TGTGCCAGCAGCTTCGCCTCCGAGCAGTACTTC.

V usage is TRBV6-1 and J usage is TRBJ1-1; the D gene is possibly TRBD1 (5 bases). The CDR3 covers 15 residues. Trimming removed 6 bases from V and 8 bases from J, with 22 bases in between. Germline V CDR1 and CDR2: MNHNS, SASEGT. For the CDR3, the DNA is TGTGCCAGCAGGACGGTAACCCCGGGGCCTTACGAAGCTTTCTTT. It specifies CASRTVTPGPYEAFF.

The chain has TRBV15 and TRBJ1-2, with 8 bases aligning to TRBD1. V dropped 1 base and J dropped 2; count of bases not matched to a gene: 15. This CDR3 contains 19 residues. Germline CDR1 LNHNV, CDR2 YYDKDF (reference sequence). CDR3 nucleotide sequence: TGTGCCACCAGCAGAGGTAAACTGCGACAGGGGTACTCGAACTATGGCTACACCTTC. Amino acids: CATSRGKLRQGYSNYGYTF.

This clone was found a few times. The CDR3 DNA reads as TGTGCCAGCAGTTCGAACTATGGCTACACCTTC. Protein sequence: CASSSNYGYTF. V usage is TRBV28 and J usage is TRBJ1-2; D uncertain. The CDR3 is made up of 11 amino acids. Germline CDR1 reads MDHEN; CDR2 reads SYDVKM. The V end was cut by 4 bases, the J end by 2 bases, with 2 bases between.

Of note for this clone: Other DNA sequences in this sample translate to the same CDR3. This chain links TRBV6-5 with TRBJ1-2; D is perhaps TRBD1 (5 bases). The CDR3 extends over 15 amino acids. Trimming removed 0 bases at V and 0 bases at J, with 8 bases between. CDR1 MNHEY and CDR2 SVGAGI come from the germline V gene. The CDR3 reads CASSYSRGANYGYTF. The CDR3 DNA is TGTGCCAGCAGTTACTCTAGGGGAGCTAACTATGGCTACACCTTC.

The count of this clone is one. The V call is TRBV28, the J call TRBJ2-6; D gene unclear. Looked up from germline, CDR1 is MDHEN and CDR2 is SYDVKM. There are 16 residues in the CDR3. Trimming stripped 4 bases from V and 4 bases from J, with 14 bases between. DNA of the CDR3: TGTGCCAGCAGTTCGCGACGGGCTGCGGGGGCCAACGTCCTGACTTTC. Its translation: CASSSRRAAGANVLTF.

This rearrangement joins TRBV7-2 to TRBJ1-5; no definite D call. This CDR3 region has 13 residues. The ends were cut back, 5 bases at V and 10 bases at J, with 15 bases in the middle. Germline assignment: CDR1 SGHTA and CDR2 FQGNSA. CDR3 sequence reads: CASSPGRPRPQHF. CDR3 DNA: TGTGCCAGCAGCCCTGGTCGTCCGCGACCCCAGCATTTT.

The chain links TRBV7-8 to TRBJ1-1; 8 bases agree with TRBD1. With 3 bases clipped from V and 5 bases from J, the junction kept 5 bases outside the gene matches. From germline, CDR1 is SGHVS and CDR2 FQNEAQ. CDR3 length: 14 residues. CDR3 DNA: TGTGCCAGCAGCTTGCAGGGGGCGAGAACTGAAGCTTTCTTT. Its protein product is CASSLQGARTEAFF.

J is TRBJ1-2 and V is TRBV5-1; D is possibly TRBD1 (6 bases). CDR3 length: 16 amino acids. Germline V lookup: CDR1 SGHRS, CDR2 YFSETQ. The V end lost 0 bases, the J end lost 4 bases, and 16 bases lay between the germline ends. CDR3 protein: CASSLGGGGPGYGYTF. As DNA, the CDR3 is TGCGCCAGCAGCTTGGGAGGAGGGGGTCCGGGCTATGGCTACACCTTC.

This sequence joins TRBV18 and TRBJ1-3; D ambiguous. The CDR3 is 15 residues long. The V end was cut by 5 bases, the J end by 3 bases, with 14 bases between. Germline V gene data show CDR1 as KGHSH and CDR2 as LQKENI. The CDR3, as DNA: TGTGCCAGCTCAACCACCAGGACGGATGGAAACACCATATATTTT. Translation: CASSTTRTDGNTIYF.

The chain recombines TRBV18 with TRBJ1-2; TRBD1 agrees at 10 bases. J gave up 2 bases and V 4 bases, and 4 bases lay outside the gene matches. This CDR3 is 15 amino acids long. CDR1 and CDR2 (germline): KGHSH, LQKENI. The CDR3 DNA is TGTGCCAGCTCACGGGGGACAGGGGCAAACTATGGCTACACCTTC. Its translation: CASSRGTGANYGYTF.

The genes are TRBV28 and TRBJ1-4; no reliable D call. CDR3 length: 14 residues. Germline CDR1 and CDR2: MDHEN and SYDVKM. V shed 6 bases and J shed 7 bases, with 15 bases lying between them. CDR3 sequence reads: CASRDPGRGEKLFF. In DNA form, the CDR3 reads TGTGCCAGCAGAGACCCCGGGCGAGGTGAAAAACTGTTTTTT.